This note documents a single T cell receptor beta chain sequence. The sample originates from a study of T cell changes during pregnancy in multiple sclerosis. Clones were sequenced by immunoSEQ multiplex PCR, and TCRdb holds only the in-frame ones, with some missing. The profile covers under 55,000 clones, with roughly nine tenths appearing a single time and about a tenth taken by the ten largest. V gave up 5 bases and J gave up 6 bases; unmatched junction bases: 10. Germline lookup yields CDR1 LGHNT and CDR2 FRNRAP. The CDR3 is 15 amino acids. The V and J genes are TRBV12-5 and TRBJ1-1; 9 nucleotides match TRBD1. Sequenced here: CD8+ T cells from peripheral blood mononuclear cells, sampled after pregnancy. This TCR came from a female donor with multiple sclerosis, enrolled in a pregnancy study. CDR3 nucleotides: TGTGCTAGTGGTCACAGGGGGCGTCTTCGCCCTGAAGCTTTCTTT. Translation gives CASGHRGRLRPEAFF.